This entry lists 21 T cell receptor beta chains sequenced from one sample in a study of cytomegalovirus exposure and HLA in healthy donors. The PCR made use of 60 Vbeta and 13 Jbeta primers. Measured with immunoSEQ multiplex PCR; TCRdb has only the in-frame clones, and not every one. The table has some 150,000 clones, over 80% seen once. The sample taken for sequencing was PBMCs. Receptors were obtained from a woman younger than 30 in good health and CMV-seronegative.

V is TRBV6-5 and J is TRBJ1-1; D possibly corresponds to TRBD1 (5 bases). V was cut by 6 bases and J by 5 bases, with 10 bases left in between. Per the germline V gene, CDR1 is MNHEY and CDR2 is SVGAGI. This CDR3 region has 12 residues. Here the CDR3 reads CASRAGFTEAFF. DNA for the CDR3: TGTGCCAGCAGAGCAGGGTTTACTGAAGCTTTCTTT.

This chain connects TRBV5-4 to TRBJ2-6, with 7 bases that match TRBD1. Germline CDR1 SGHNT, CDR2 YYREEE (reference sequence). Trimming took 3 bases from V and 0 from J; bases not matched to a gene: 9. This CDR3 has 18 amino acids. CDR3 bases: TGTGCCAGCAGCTCGCAGACAGGGATCCCCTCTGGGGCCAACGTCCTGACTTTC. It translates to CASSSQTGIPSGANVLTF. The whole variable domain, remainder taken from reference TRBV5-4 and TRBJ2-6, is ETGVTQSPTHLIKTRGQQVTLRCSSQSGHNTVSWYQQALGQGPQFIFQYYREEENGRGNFPPRFSGLQFPNYSSELNVNALELDDSALYLCASSSQTGIPSGANVLTFGAGSRLTVL.

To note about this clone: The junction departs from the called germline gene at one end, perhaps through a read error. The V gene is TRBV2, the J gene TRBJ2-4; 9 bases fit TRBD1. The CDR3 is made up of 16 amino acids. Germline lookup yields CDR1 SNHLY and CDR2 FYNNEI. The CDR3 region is CASRRGQGRSQNSQYF. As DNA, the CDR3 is TGTGCCAGCAGGAGGGGACAGGGAAGGTCTCAAAACAGTCAGTACTTC.

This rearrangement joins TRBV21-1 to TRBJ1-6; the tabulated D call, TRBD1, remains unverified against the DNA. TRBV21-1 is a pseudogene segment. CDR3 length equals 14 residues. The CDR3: CASSNRQGKSPLHF. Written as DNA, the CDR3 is TGTGCCAGCAGCAACCGACAGGGGAAATCACCCCTCCACTTT.

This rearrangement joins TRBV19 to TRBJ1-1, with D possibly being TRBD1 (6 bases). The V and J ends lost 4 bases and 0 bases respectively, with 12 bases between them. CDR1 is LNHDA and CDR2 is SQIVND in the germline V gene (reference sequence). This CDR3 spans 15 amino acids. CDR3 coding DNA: TGTGCCAGTAGTAGGGAGGGGACATTGAACACTGAAGCTTTCTTT. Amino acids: CASSREGTLNTEAFF.

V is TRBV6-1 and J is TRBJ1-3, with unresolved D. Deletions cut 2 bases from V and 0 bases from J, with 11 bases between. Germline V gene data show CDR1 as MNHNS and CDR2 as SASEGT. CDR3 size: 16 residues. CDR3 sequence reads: CASSERRASSGNTIYF. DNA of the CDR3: TGTGCCAGCAGTGAACGCAGAGCGAGCTCTGGAAACACCATATATTTT.

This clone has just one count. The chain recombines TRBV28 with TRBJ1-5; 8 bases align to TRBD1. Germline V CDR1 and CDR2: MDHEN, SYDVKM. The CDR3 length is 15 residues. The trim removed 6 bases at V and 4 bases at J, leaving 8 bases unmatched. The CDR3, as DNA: TGTGCCAGCAGAATCCCGGACAGGGCAAATCAGCCCCAGCATTTT. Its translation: CASRIPDRANQPQHF. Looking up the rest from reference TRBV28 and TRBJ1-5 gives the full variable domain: DVKVTQSSRYLVKRTGEKVFLECVQDMDHENMFWYRQDPGLGLRLIYFSYDVKMKEKGDIPEGYSVSREKKERFSLILESASTNQTSMYLCASRIPDRANQPQHFGDGTRLSIL.

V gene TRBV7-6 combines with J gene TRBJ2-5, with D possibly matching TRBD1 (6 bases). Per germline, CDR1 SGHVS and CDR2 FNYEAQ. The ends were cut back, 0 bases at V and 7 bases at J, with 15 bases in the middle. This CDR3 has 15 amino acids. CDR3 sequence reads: CASSLAEDSRVTQYF. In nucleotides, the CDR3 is TGTGCCAGCAGCTTAGCAGAGGACAGCCGGGTGACCCAGTACTTC.

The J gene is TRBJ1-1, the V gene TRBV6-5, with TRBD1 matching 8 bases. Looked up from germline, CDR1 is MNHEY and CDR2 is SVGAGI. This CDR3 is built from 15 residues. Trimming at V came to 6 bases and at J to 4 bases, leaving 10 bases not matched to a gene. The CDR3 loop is CASRLGTGGGTEAFF. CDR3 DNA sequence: TGTGCCAGCAGGTTGGGGACAGGCGGAGGCACTGAAGCTTTCTTT.

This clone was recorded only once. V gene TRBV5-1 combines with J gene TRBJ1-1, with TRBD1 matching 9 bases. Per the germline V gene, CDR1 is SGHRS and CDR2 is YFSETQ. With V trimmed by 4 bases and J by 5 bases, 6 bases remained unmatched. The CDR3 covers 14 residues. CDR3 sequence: CASSPGTGKTEAFF. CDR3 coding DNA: TGCGCCAGCAGCCCCGGGACAGGGAAGACTGAAGCTTTCTTT.

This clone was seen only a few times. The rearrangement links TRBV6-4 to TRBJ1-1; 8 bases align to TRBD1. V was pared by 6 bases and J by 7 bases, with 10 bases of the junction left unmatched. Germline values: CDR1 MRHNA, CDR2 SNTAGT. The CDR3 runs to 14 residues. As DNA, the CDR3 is TGTGCCAGCAGCAGTCAGGGGGCGCAGGGTGAAGCTTTCTTT. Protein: CASSSQGAQGEAFF.

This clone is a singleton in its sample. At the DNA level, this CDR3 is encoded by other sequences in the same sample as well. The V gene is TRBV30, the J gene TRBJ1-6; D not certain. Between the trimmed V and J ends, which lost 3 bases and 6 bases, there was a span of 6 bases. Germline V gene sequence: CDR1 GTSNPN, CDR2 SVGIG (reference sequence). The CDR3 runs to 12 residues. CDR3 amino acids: CAWSEGNSPLHF. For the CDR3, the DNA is TGTGCCTGGAGCGAGGGTAATTCACCCCTCCACTTT.

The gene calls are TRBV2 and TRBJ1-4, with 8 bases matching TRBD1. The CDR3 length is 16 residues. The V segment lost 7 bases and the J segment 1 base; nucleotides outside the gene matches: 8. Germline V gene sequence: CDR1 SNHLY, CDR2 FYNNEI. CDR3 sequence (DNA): TGTGCCAGCAAGGACAGGGCAGGGGTAACTAATGAAAAACTGTTTTTT. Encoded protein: CASKDRAGVTNEKLFF.

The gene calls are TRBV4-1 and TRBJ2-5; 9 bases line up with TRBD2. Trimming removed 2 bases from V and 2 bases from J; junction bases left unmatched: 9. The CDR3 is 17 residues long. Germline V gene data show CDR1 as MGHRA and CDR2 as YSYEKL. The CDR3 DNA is TGCGCCAGCAGCCAACATTTCGCGGGGGGGCCACAAGAGACCCAGTACTTC. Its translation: CASSQHFAGGPQETQYF.

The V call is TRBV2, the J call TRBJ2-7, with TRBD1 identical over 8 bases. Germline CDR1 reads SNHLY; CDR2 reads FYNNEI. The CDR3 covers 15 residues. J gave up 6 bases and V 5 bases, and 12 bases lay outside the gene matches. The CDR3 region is CASSYAGTGGFEQYF. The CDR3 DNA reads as TGTGCCAGCAGTTACGCCGGGACAGGAGGGTTCGAGCAGTACTTC.

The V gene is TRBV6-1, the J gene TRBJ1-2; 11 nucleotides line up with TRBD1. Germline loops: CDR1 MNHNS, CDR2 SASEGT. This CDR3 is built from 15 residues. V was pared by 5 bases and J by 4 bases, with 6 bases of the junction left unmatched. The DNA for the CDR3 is TGTGCCAGCAGTAACGGACAGGGGGCAAGCTATGGCTACACCTTC. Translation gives CASSNGQGASYGYTF.

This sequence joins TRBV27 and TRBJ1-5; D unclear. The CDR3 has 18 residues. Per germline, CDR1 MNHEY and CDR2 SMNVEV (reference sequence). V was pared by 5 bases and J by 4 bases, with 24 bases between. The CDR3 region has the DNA TGTGCCAGCAGTCCAACCGGAGAGGGAAACTTTGGGAATCAGCCCCAGCATTTT. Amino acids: CASSPTGEGNFGNQPQHF.

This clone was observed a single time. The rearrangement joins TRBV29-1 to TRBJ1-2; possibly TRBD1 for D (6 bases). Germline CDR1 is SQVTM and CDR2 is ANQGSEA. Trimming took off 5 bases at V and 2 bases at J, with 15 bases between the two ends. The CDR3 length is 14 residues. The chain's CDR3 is CSVPPGDRNYGYTF. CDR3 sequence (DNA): TGCAGCGTTCCCCCAGGGGATCGGAACTATGGCTACACCTTC.

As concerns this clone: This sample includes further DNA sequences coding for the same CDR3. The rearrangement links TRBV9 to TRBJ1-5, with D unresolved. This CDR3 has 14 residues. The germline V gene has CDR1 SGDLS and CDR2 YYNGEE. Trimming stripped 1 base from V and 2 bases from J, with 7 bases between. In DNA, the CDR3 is TGTGCCAGCAGCGTATCTGGAGGCAATCAGCCCCAGCATTTT. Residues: CASSVSGGNQPQHF.

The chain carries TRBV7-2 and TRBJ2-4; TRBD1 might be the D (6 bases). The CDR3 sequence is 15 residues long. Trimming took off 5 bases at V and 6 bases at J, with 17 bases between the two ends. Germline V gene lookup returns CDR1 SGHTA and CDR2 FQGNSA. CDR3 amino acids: CASSPRPGAGNIQYF. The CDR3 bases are TGTGCCAGCAGCCCGCGCCCAGGGGCGGGAAACATTCAGTACTTC.

The CDR3 DNA follows: TGTGCCAGCAGCTTAGCTGGACTAGCGGGGGGGCCGGTGGGTGATGAGACCCAGTACTTC. Encoded protein: CASSLAGLAGGPVGDETQYF. J is TRBJ2-5 and V is TRBV7-2; TRBD2 matches 15 bases. The CDR3 contains 20 residues. Trimming took 0 bases from V and 5 from J; bases not matched to a gene: 13. CDR1 is SGHTA and CDR2 is FQGNSA in the germline V gene.